A selection of T cell receptor beta chains follows, all from one sample in a study of cytomegalovirus exposure and HLA in healthy donors. Clones were sequenced by immunoSEQ multiplex PCR, and TCRdb holds only the in-frame ones, with some missing. Of 150,000 to 200,000 clones listed, around 81% were seen once; the top ten hold roughly 2.1%. Material: PBMCs. Every receptor here comes from a woman under 30 in good health and CMV-seropositive. Each CDR3 is given with its conserved first and last residue. A D gene is named only where the DNA matches it firmly. A clone size is listed for some rows: how often the clone was seen (once, few, many), or a class if it is expanded.

d_call j_call v_call clone_size cdr3_aa cdr3_nt
TRBD1 TRBJ2-1 TRBV5-1 few CASSFLQGRYNEQFF TGCGCCAGCAGCTTTTTACAGGGGCGTTACAATGAGCAGTTCTTC
. TRBJ2-2 TRBV21-1 . CASSGSRGLAVGLGTGELFF .
TRBD2 TRBJ2-2 TRBV15 . CATGRGPSGGALTGELFF TGTGCCACCGGCAGGGGACCTAGCGGGGGGGCCTTAACCGGGGAGCTGTTTTTT
TRBD2 TRBJ2-1 TRBV11-2 . CASSLEAGGHGLVLEQFF TGTGCCAGCAGCTTAGAAGCGGGGGGCCACGGACTTGTACTTGAGCAGTTCTTC
. TRBJ1-3 TRBV30 . CAWTLSGNTIYF TGTGCCTGGACCCTATCTGGAAACACCATATATTTT
. TRBJ1-6 TRBV19 . CASSPRGRSPLHF TGTGCCAGTAGTCCGAGAGGGAGGTCACCCCTCCACTTT
TRBD2 TRBJ2-1 TRBV5-4 . CASSLVGGVGHLVVYEQFF TGTGCCAGCAGCTTAGTCGGGGGGGTCGGGCATCTGGTGGTCTATGAGCAGTTCTTC
TRBD1 TRBJ2-2 TRBV14 . CASSQGLSVGQGSGELFF TGTGCCAGCAGCCAAGGACTCTCAGTGGGACAGGGGTCCGGGGAGCTGTTTTTT
TRBD2 TRBJ2-1 TRBV11-2 . CASSLAGGRLNEQFF TGTGCCAGCAGCTTAGCGGGGGGGCGGCTGAATGAGCAGTTCTTC
. TRBJ1-3 TRBV5-6 . CASSQNTGKRGNTIYF TGTGCCAGCAGCCAAAACACAGGGAAGAGAGGAAACACCATATATTTT
. TRBJ1-6 TRBV11-2 . CASSLPGFSNSPLHF TGTGCCAGCAGCTTGCCGGGATTTTCTAATTCACCCCTCCACTTT
TRBD1 TRBJ1-2 TRBV11-3 once CASSLGRTGTYGYTF TGTGCCAGCAGCTTAGGGAGGACAGGAACCTATGGCTACACCTTC
. TRBJ2-5 TRBV18 . CASSPYGGETQYF TGTGCCAGCTCACCGTACGGGGGAGAGACCCAGTACTTC
. TRBJ2-7 TRBV29-1 few CSVLERGMGYEQYF TGCAGCGTATTGGAGAGGGGGATGGGCTACGAGCAGTACTTC
. TRBJ2-1 TRBV10-2 . CASGSSGTHNEQFF TGCGCCAGCGGTTCCTCGGGGACTCACAATGAGCAGTTCTTC
TRBD2 TRBJ2-7 TRBV5-5 once CASSTRLAGPYEQYF TGTGCCAGCAGCACCCGGCTAGCGGGGCCCTACGAGCAGTACTTC
. TRBJ2-1 TRBV2 . CASSGLEQFF TGTGCCAGCAGTGGTCTGGAGCAGTTCTTC
. TRBJ1-4 TRBV19 . CASRMGEKLFF TGTGCCAGTAGGATGGGCGAAAAACTGTTTTTT
. TRBJ1-4 TRBV11-3 . CASSFRGGDEKLFF TGTGCCAGCAGCTTCCGAGGGGGAGATGAAAAACTGTTTTTT
. TRBJ1-4 TRBV30 . CAWSRTVNNEKLFF TGTGCCTGGAGTAGGACAGTCAATAATGAAAAACTGTTTTTT
. TRBJ1-2 TRBV2 . CASSGDNLNYGYTF TGTGCCAGCAGTGGGGACAATCTTAACTATGGCTACACCTTC
TRBD2 TRBJ2-3 TRBV2 . CASSSLAGPSTDTQYF TGTGCCAGCAGTAGTCTAGCGGGGCCTAGCACAGATACGCAGTATTTT
. TRBJ1-5 TRBV6-6 . CASSYRTVNSNQPQHF TGTGCCAGCAGTTATCGGACAGTAAATAGCAATCAGCCCCAGCATTTT
. TRBJ2-7 TRBV6-5 . CASSSYYEQYF TGTGCCAGCAGTTCCTACTACGAGCAGTACTTC
TRBD1 TRBJ1-5 TRBV28 . CASSGPGTGGSLGHF TGTGCCAGCAGTGGACCCGGGACAGGGGGGTCTCTAGGGCATTTT
. TRBJ2-1 TRBV6-5 . CASSYGRVYNEQFF TGTGCCAGCAGTTACGGCAGGGTCTACAATGAGCAGTTCTTC
TRBD1 TRBJ2-2 TRBV4-1 . CASSPQGASTGELFF TGCGCCAGCTCACCACAGGGGGCAAGCACCGGGGAGCTGTTTTTT
. TRBJ1-1 TRBV11-3 . CASSQDWNTEAFF TGTGCCAGCAGCCAGGACTGGAACACTGAAGCTTTCTTT
. TRBJ2-7 TRBV7-9 . CASSDSTTHGEQYF TGTGCCAGCAGCGATTCAACGACACACGGCGAGCAGTACTTC
. TRBJ2-1 TRBV11-2 . CASSPRLGGYYNEQFF TGTGCCAGCAGTCCCCGGCTTGGGGGGTATTACAATGAGCAGTTCTTC
TRBD1 TRBJ2-4 TRBV6-1 . CASGGQGMDIQYF TGTGCCAGCGGGGGACAGGGGATGGACATTCAGTACTTC
. TRBJ1-4 TRBV19 . CASSIAGTLKEKLFF TGTGCCAGTAGTATCGCGGGGACGTTGAAGGAAAAACTGTTTTTT
TRBD1 TRBJ2-5 TRBV2 . CASSVQGGEETQYF TGTGCCAGCAGTGTACAGGGGGGCGAAGAGACCCAGTACTTC
. TRBJ1-1 TRBV5-4 . CASSWGHQLNTEAFF TGTGCCAGCAGCTGGGGGCACCAGCTGAACACTGAAGCTTTCTTT
TRBD2 TRBJ2-5 TRBV6-5 . CASRSRTRGQETQYF TGTGCCAGCAGGTCCCGGACTAGAGGGCAAGAGACCCAGTACTTC
. TRBJ1-5 TRBV6-1 . CASSEGPEGAQPQHF TGTGCCAGCAGTGAAGGACCCGAAGGGGCCCAGCCCCAGCATTTT
. TRBJ2-3 TRBV14 . CASSQEELGKRFGTGTQYF TGTGCCAGCAGCCAAGAGGAGTTGGGGAAGAGATTCGGCACAGGTACGCAGTATTTT
TRBD1 TRBJ1-5 TRBV19 . CASSILQDRGLGQPQHF TGTGCCAGTAGTATTCTCCAAGACAGGGGGCTCGGTCAGCCCCAGCATTTT
TRBD1 TRBJ2-2 TRBV15 . CATSMLQGTTGELFF TGTGCCACCAGCATGTTACAGGGGACGACCGGGGAGCTGTTTTTT
TRBD1 TRBJ1-2 TRBV5-4 . CASSQDRGPPGWGYTF TGTGCCAGCAGTCAGGACAGGGGCCCGCCGGGTTGGGGCTACACCTTC
TRBD1 TRBJ2-3 TRBV5-1 . CASDWGDRSTDTQYF TGCGCCAGCGACTGGGGGGACAGGAGCACAGATACGCAGTATTTT
. TRBJ2-3 TRBV5-1 . CASSSRPGGGTDTQYF TGCGCCAGCAGCTCCCGCCCGGGCGGGGGCACAGATACGCAGTATTTT
. TRBJ2-5 TRBV6-5 . CASSSRRGQETQYF TGTGCCAGCAGTTCCCGCCGCGGACAAGAGACCCAGTACTTC
TRBD2 TRBJ2-7 TRBV10-3 once CAISEGERGPSYEQYF TGTGCCATCAGTGAGGGGGAGCGGGGTCCCTCCTACGAGCAGTACTTC
TRBD1 TRBJ1-4 TRBV7-9 . CASSPPQGQPATNEKLFF TGTGCCAGCAGCCCCCCCCAGGGACAGCCTGCAACTAATGAAAAACTGTTTTTT
. TRBJ2-3 TRBV6-6 . CASSLLGRADTQYF TGTGCCAGCAGTTTACTAGGAAGAGCGGATACGCAGTATTTT
. TRBJ1-5 TRBV4-1 . CASSQTLGAGQPQHF TGCGCCAGCAGCCAAACTCTTGGGGCGGGGCAGCCCCAGCATTTT
. TRBJ1-2 TRBV15 . CATTEDRYGYTF TGTGCCACAACGGAGGATAGGTATGGCTACACCTTC
. TRBJ1-1 TRBV2 . CASSELGRELTEAFF TGTGCCAGCAGTGAACTGGGGCGAGAGCTAACGGAAGCTTTCTTT
TRBD2 TRBJ2-7 TRBV28 . CASSPRASGGIEQYF TGTGCCAGCAGTCCGCGGGCTAGCGGGGGGATTGAGCAGTACTTC
. TRBJ1-3 TRBV10-1 once CASSDSGDRNTIYF TGCGCCAGCAGTGACAGCGGAGACCGAAACACCATATATTTT
. TRBJ2-5 TRBV2 . CASRSVGGALETQYF TGTGCCAGCAGATCGGTTGGGGGGGCCCTAGAGACCCAGTACTTC
. TRBJ2-5 TRBV10-2 . CASSLVQGEIGETQYF TGCGCCAGCAGTTTGGTCCAGGGTGAAATTGGAGAGACCCAGTACTTC
TRBD1 TRBJ1-6 TRBV9 . CASSMGDRGNSPLHF TGTGCCAGCAGCATGGGGGACAGGGGAAATTCACCCCTCCACTTT
. TRBJ2-7 TRBV5-6 once CASSLAQGAYEQYF TGTGCCAGCAGCTTGGCACAGGGTGCCTACGAGCAGTACTTC
TRBD1 TRBJ2-2 TRBV5-1 . CASSPGDRVVSGELFF TGCGCCAGCAGCCCCGGGGACAGGGTGGTCTCCGGGGAGCTGTTTTTT